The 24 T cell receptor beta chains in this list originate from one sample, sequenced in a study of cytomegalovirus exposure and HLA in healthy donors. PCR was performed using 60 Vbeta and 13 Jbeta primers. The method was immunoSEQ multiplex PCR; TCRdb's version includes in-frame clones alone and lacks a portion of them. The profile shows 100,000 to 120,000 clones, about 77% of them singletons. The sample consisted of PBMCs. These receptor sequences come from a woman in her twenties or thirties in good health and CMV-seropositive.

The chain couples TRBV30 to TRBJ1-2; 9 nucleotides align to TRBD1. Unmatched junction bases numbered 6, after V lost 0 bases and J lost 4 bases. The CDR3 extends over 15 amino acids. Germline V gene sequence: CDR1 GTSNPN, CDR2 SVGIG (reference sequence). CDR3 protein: CAWSVKTGGGYGYTF. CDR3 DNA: TGTGCCTGGAGTGTAAAGACAGGGGGAGGCTATGGCTACACCTTC.

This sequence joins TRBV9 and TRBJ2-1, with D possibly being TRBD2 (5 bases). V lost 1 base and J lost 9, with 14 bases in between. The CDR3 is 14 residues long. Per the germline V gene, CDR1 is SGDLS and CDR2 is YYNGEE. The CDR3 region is CASSVTQWTGEQFF. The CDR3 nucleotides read TGTGCCAGCAGCGTAACGCAGTGGACTGGTGAGCAGTTCTTC.

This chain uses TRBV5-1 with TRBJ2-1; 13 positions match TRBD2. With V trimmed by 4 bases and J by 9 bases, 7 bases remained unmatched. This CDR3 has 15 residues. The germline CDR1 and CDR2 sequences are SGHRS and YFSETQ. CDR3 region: CASSIGLAGAGEQFF. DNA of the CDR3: TGCGCCAGCAGCATTGGACTAGCGGGAGCGGGTGAGCAGTTCTTC.

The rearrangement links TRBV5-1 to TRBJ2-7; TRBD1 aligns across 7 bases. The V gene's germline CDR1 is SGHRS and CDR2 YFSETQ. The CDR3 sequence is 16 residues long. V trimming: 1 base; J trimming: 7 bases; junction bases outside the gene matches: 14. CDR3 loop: CASSLFALTGADEQYF. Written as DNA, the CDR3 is TGCGCCAGCAGCTTGTTCGCCTTAACAGGGGCGGATGAGCAGTACTTC.

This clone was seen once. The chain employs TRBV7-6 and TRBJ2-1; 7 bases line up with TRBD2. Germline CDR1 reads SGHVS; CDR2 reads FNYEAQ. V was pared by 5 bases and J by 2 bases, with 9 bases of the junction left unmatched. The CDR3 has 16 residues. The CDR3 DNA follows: TGTGCCAGCAGCCCGGGTGGGGGGGGTCCCTACAATGAGCAGTTCTTC. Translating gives CASSPGGGGPYNEQFF.

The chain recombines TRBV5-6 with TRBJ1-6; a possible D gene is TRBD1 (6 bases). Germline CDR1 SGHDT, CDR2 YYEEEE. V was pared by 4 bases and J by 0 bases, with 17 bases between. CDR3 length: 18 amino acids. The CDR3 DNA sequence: TGTGCCAGCAGCCTGATAGGGGGGGTTAGCTCCTATAATTCACCCCTCCACTTT. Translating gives CASSLIGGVSSYNSPLHF.

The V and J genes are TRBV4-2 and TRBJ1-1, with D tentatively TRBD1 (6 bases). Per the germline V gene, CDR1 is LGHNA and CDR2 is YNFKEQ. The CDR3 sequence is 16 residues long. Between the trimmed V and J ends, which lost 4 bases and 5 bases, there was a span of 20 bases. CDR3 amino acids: CASSLLPGGHDTEAFF. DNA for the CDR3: TGTGCCAGCAGCCTACTCCCGGGGGGGCACGATACTGAAGCTTTCTTT.

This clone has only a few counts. The CDR3 reads CASSKTGTAMPQHF. The CDR3 DNA follows: TGTGCCAGCAGCAAGACCGGGACAGCAATGCCCCAGCATTTT. The chain combines TRBV14 with TRBJ1-5; TRBD1 aligns across 7 bases. Germline CDR1 and CDR2: SGHDN and FVKESK. Losses at the gene ends were 5 bases for V and 9 bases for J; bases not matched to a gene: 10. This CDR3 is built from 14 residues.

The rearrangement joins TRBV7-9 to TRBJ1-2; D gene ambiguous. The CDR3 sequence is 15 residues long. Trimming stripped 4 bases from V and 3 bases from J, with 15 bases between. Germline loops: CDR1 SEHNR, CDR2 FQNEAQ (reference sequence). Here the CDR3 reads CASSYTSGFDYGYTF. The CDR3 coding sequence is TGTGCCAGCAGCTACACATCAGGATTCGACTATGGCTACACCTTC.

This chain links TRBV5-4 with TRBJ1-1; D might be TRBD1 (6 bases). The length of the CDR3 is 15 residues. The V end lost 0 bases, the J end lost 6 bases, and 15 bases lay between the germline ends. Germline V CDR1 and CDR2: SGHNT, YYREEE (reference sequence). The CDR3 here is CASSLVRQGKSEAFF. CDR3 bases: TGTGCCAGCAGCTTGGTTCGGCAGGGGAAGTCTGAAGCTTTCTTT. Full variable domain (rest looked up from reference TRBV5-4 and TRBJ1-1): ETGVTQSPTHLIKTRGQQVTLRCSSQSGHNTVSWYQQALGQGPQFIFQYYREEENGRGNFPPRFSGLQFPNYSSELNVNALELDDSALYLCASSLVRQGKSEAFFGQGTRLTVV.

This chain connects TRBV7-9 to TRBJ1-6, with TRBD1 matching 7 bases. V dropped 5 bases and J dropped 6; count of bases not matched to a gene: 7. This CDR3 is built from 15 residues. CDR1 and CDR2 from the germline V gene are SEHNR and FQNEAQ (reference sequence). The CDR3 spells CASSPPGTANSPLHF. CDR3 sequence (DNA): TGTGCCAGCAGCCCGCCGGGGACAGCTAATTCACCCCTCCACTTT.

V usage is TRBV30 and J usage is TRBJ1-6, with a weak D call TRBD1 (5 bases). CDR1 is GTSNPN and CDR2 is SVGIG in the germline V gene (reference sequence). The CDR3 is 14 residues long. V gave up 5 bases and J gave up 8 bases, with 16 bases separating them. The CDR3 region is CAWAGNTGDSPLHF. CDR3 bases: TGTGCCTGGGCAGGGAATACGGGCGATTCACCCCTCCACTTT. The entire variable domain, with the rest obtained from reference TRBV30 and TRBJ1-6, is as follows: SQTIHQWPATLVQPVGSPLSLECTVEGTSNPNLYWYRQAAGRGLQLLFYSVGIGQISSEVPQNLSASRPQDRQFILSSKKLLLSDSGFYLCAWAGNTGDSPLHFGNGTRLTVT.

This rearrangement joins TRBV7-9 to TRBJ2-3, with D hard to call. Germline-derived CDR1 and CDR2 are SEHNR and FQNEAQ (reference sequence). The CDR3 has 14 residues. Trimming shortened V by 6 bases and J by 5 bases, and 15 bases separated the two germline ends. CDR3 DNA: TGTGCCAGCAGGTTCGAGGCAGCCGAAGATACGCAGTATTTT. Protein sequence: CASRFEAAEDTQYF.

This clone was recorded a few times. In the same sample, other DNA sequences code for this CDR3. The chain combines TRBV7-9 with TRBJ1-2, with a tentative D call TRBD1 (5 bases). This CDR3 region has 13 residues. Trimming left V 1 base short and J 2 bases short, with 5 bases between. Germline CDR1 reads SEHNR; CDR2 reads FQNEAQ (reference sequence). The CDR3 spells CASSLGQNYGYTF. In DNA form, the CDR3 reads TGTGCCAGCAGCTTAGGACAGAACTATGGCTACACCTTC.

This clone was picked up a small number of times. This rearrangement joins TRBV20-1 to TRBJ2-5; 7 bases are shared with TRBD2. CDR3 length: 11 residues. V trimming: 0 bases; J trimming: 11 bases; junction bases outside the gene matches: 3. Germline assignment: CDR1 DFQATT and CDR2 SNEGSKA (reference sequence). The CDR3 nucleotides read TGCAGTGCTAGAGATCGGGAGGAGCAGTACTTC. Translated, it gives CSARDREEQYF.

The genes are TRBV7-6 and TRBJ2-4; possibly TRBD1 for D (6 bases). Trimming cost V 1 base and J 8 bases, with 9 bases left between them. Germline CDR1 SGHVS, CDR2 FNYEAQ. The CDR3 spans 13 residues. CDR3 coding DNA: TGTGCCAGCAGCTTAGTCAGGGGTGACATTCAGTACTTC. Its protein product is CASSLVRGDIQYF.

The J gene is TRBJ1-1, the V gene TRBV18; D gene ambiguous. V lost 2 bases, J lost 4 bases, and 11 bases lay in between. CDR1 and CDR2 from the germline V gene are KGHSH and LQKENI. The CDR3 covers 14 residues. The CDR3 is CASSPVKLGTEAFF. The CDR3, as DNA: TGTGCCAGCTCACCAGTAAAACTTGGCACTGAAGCTTTCTTT.

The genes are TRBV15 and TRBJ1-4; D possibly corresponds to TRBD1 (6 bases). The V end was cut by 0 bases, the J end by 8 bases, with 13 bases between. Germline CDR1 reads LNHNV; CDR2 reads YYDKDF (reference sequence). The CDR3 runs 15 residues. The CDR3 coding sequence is TGTGCCACCAGCAGAGATCGCCAGGGGTGGGAAAAACTGTTTTTT. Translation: CATSRDRQGWEKLFF.

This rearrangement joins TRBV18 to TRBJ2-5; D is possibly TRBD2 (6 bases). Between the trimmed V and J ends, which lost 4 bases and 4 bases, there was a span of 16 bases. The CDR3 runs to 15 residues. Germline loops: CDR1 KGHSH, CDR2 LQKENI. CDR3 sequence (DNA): TGTGCCAGCTCACAAACGCGGGCGCGGGGAGAGACCCAGTACTTC. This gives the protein CASSQTRARGETQYF.

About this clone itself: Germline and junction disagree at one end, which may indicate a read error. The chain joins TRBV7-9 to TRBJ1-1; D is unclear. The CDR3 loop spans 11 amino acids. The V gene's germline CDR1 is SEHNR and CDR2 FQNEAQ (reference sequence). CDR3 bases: TGTTCCAGCACCCCCGCTCGGGAAGCTTTCTTT. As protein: CSSTPAREAFF.

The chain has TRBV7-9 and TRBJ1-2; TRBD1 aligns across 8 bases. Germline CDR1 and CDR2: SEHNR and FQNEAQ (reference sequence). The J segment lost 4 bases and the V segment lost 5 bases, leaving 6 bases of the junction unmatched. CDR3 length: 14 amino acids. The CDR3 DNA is TGTGCCAGCAGCCTTCCAGGGGGCTCCTATGGCTACACCTTC. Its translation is CASSLPGGSYGYTF.

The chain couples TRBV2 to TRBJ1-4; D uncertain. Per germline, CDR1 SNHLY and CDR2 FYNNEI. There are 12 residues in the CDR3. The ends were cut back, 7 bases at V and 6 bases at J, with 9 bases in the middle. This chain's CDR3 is CASNSGDEKLFF. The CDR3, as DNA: TGTGCCAGCAACTCCGGGGATGAAAAACTGTTTTTT.

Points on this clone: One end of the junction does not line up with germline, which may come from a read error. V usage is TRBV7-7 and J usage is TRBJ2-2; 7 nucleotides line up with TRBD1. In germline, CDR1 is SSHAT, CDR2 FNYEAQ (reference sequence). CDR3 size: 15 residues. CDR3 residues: CASSLDGQATGELFF. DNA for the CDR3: TGTGCTAGCAGCTTAGACGGACAGGCCACCGGGGAGCTGTTTTTT.

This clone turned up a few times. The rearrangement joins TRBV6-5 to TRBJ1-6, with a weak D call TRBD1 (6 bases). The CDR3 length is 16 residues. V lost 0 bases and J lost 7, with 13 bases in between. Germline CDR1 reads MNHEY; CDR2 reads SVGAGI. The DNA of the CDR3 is TGTGCCAGCAGTTACTCGGAGCGGGGGCTGAATTCACCCCTCCACTTT. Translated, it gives CASSYSERGLNSPLHF.